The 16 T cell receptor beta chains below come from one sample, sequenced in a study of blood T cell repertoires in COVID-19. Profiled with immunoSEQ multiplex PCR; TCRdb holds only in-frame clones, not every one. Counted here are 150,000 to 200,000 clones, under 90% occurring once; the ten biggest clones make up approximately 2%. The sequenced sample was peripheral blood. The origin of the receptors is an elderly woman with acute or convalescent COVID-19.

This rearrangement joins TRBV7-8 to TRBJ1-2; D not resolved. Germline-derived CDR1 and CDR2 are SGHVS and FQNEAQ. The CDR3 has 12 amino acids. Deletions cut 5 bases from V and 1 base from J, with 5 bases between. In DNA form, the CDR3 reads TGTGCCAGCAGCCCCTATAACTATGGCTACACCTTC. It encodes CASSPYNYGYTF.

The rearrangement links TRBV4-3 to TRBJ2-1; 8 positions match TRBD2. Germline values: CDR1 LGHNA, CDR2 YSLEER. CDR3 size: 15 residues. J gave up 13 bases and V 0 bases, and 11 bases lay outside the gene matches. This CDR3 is CASSQDSERGSPQFF. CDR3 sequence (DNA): TGCGCCAGCAGCCAAGATTCCGAGCGGGGGTCCCCCCAGTTCTTC.

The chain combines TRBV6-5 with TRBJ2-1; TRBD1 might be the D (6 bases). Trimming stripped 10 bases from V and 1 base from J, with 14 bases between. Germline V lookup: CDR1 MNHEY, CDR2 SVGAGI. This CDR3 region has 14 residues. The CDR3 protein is CATNRVGSYNEQFF. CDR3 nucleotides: TGTGCCACCAACAGGGTTGGTTCCTACAATGAGCAGTTCTTC.

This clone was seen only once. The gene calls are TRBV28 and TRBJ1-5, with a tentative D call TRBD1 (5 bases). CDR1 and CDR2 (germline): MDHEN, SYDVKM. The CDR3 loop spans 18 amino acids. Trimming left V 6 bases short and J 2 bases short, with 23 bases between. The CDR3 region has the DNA TGTGCCAGCAGGACCACAAATTTTAAGCCGGGGGGCAATCAGCCCCAGCATTTT. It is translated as CASRTTNFKPGGNQPQHF.

The chain's CDR3 is CASSLEPGFGNQPQHF. In nucleotides, the CDR3 is TGTGCCAGCAGCTTAGAGCCAGGGTTTGGCAATCAGCCCCAGCATTTT. The V and J genes are TRBV11-2 and TRBJ1-5, with a possible D match to TRBD1 (5 bases). Germline loops: CDR1 SGHAT, CDR2 FQNNGV. The CDR3 sequence is 16 residues long. Trimming left V 0 bases short and J 2 bases short, with 11 bases between. Based on the CDR3 plus reference TRBV11-2 and TRBJ1-5, the full variable domain is EAGVAQSPRYKIIEKRQSVAFWCNPISGHATLYWYQQILGQGPKLLIQFQNNGVVDDSQLPKDRFSAERLKGVDSTLKIQPAKLEDSAVYLCASSLEPGFGNQPQHFGDGTRLSIL.

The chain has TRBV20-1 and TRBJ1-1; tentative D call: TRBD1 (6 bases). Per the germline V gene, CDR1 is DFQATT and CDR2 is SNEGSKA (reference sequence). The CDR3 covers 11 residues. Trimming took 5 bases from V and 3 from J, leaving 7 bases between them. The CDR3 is CSAEGDTEAFF. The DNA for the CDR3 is TGCAGTGCTGAGGGGGACACTGAAGCTTTCTTT.

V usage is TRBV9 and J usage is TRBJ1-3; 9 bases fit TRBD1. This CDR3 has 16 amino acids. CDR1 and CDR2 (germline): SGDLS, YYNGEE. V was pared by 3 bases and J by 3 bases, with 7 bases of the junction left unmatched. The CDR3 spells CASSGGTGQGGNTIYF. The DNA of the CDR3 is TGTGCCAGCAGCGGAGGGACAGGGCAGGGTGGAAACACCATATATTTT.

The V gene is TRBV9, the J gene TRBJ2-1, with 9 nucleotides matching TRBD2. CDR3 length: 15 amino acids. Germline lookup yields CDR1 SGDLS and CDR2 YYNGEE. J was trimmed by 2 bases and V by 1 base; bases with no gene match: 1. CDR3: CASSVLAGAYNEQFF. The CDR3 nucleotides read TGTGCCAGCAGCGTATTAGCGGGAGCCTACAATGAGCAGTTCTTC.

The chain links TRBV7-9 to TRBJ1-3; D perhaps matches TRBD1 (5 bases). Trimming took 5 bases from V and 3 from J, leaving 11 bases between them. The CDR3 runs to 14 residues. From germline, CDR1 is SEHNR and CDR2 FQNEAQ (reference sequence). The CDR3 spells CASSRGGDGNTIYF. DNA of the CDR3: TGTGCCAGCAGCCGGGGGGGTGATGGAAACACCATATATTTT. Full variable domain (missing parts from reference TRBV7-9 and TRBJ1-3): DTGVSQNPRHKITKRGQNVTFRCDPISEHNRLYWYRQTLGQGPEFLTYFQNEAQLEKSRLLSDRFSAERPKGSFSTLEIQRTEQGDSAMYLCASSRGGDGNTIYFGEGSWLTVV.

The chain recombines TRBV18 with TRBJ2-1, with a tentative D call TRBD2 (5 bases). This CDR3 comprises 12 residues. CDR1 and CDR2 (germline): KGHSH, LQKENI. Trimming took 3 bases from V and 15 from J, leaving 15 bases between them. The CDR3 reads CASSPGDFLSFF. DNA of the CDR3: TGTGCCAGCTCACCGGGAGACTTCTTATCGTTCTTC.

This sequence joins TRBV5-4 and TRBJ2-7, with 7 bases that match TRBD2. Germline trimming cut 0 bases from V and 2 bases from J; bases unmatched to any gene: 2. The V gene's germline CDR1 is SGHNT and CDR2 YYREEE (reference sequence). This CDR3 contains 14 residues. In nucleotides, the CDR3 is TGTGCCAGCAGCTTGGTCGGGGGGACCTACGAGCAGTACTTC. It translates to CASSLVGGTYEQYF.

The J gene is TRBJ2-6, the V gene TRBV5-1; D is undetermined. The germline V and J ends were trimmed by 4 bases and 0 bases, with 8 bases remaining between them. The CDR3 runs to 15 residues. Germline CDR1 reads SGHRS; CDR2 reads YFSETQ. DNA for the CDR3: TGCGCCAGCAGCCTCCACAGCTCTGGGGCCAACGTCCTGACTTTC. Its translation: CASSLHSSGANVLTF.

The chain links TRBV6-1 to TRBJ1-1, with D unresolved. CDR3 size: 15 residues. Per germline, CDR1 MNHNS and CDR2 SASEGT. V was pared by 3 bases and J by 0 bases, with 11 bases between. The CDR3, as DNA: TGTGCCAGCAGTGATATGGGTCGGGTGAACACTGAAGCTTTCTTT. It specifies CASSDMGRVNTEAFF.

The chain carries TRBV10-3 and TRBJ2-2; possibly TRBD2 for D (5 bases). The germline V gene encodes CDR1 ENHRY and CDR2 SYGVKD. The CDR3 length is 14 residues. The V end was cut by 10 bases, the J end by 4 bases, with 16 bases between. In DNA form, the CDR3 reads TGTGCCACCTCTTCGGAGGAAGGCACCGGGGAGCTGTTTTTT. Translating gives CATSSEEGTGELFF.

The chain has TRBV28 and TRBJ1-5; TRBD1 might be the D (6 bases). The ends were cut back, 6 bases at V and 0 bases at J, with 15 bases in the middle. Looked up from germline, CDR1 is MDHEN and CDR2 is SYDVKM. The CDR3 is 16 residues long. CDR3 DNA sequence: TGTGCCAGCAGATTTCCAGGGGTATATAGCAATCAGCCCCAGCATTTT. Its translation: CASRFPGVYSNQPQHF.

The CDR3 nucleotides read TGTGCCAGCAGTGATAGCGGTTCCAGCACAGATACGCAGTATTTT. This sequence encodes CASSDSGSSTDTQYF. The rearrangement joins TRBV9 to TRBJ2-3; D may be TRBD2 (6 bases). Germline lookup yields CDR1 SGDLS and CDR2 YYNGEE. There are 15 residues in the CDR3. Trimming took 5 bases from V and 0 from J, leaving 13 bases between them.